One sample yielded the 28 T cell receptor beta chains listed below, sequenced in a study of regulatory T cells in long-lasting Graves disease. For TCR beta, libraries came from iRepertoire HTBI primers and Arm-PCR of CDR3 regions. TCRdb called the multiplex PCR reads again in MiXCR, with one record for every CDR3 protein. The sample yields roughly 500,000 distinct CDR3 sequences, about 22% seen once. Specified time point: persistent/refractory GD, antithyroid drugs over 5 years with positive TRAb. From PBMCs, RNA was extracted and then used to make the TCR library. The source was peripheral blood mononuclear cells (PBMCs), collected when the disease was refractory, from a patient treated with antithyroid drugs. Receptors were obtained from a female donor with Graves disease.

This clonotype was seen only a few times. The junction departs from the called germline gene at one end, perhaps through a read error. The chain has TRBV24-1 and TRBJ2-3; D is uncertain. This CDR3 contains 15 residues. The germline V gene encodes CDR1 KGHDR and CDR2 SFDVKD. CDR3 bases: TGTGCCACCAGTCATTTCAGGTCAAGCACAGATACGCAGTATTTT. Protein product: CATSHFRSSTDTQYF.

This clonotype showed up many times. The V gene is TRBV3-1, the J gene TRBJ1-4; tentatively, D is TRBD1 (6 bases). Germline V gene data show CDR1 as LGHDT and CDR2 as YNNKEL (reference sequence). This CDR3 comprises 14 residues. V shed 4 bases and J shed 5 bases, with 11 bases lying between them. The CDR3 is CASSPWTENEKLFF. The DNA of the CDR3 is TGTGCCAGCAGCCCCTGGACAGAGAATGAAAAACTGTTTTTT.

A few counts support this clonotype. The CDR3 reads CASSRGGLGGSVETQYF. The CDR3 DNA reads TGTGCCAGCAGCCGAGGGGGATTAGGGGGGTCGGTAGAGACCCAGTACTTC. The chain combines TRBV7-2 with TRBJ2-5; either TRBD1 or TRBD2 may fit D (6 bases each). The V end was cut by 5 bases, the J end by 4 bases, with 23 bases between. In germline, CDR1 is SGHTA, CDR2 FQGNSA. The CDR3 totals 17 residues.

This clonotype was seen ten or more times. This rearrangement joins TRBV2 to TRBJ1-2; no clear D gene. The CDR3 totals 12 residues. V was pared by 3 bases and J by 4 bases, with 6 bases between. CDR1 is SNHLY, CDR2 FYNNEI, per germline. The CDR3 sequence is CASSDTPYGYTF. The DNA for the CDR3 is TGTGCCAGCAGTGATACACCCTATGGCTACACCTTC.

This sequence joins TRBV12-3 or TRBV12-4 and TRBJ1-1; 8 bases fit TRBD1. This CDR3 contains 16 residues. V was pared by 5 bases and J by 4 bases, with 12 bases of the junction left unmatched. Here the CDR3 reads CASSRLSGGRGTEAFF. The CDR3 DNA reads TGTGCCAGCAGTCGCTTATCAGGGGGCCGGGGCACTGAAGCTTTCTTT.

This chain links TRBV7-9 with TRBJ1-5; no clear D gene. The CDR3 runs to 12 residues. Looked up from germline, CDR1 is SEHNR and CDR2 is FQNEAQ (reference sequence). Trimming removed 1 base from V and 6 bases from J, with 4 bases in between. CDR3 sequence: CASSLVAQPQHF. The DNA of the CDR3 is TGTGCCAGCAGCTTAGTTGCTCAGCCCCAGCATTTT.

Many counts were recorded for this clonotype. Germline and junction disagree at one end, which may indicate a read error. V usage is TRBV28 and J usage is TRBJ2-7, with 9 bases matching TRBD1. CDR3 size: 15 residues. Germline loops: CDR1 MDHEN, CDR2 SYDVKM. The CDR3 loop reads CASSKKGTGSSEQYF. The CDR3 DNA reads as TGTGCCAGCTCAAAGAAGGGGACAGGGTCCTCCGAGCAGTACTTC.

This chain links TRBV5-1 with TRBJ1-1; D not certain. The CDR3 consists of 15 residues. CDR1 SGHRS and CDR2 YFSETQ come from the germline V gene. V was shortened by 1 base and J by 5 bases, with 15 bases between the two germline ends. CDR3 region: CASSLSEGLRTEAFF. The DNA for the CDR3 is TGCGCCAGCAGCTTGAGTGAGGGTCTGAGGACTGAAGCTTTCTTT.

At least ten counts were recorded for this clonotype. CDR3 nucleotide sequence: TGTGCCAGCAGTTACTCGATCGAGGTCTATAGCAATCAGCCCCAGCATTTT. Protein product: CASSYSIEVYSNQPQHF. V is TRBV6-5 and J is TRBJ1-5; D remains ambiguous. With 0 bases removed from V and 0 bases from J, the gap between germline ends came to 12 bases. Germline CDR1 is MNHEY and CDR2 is SVGAGI. The CDR3 has 17 residues.

This sequence joins TRBV11-2 and TRBJ1-4, with TRBD1 matching 8 bases. J lost 6 bases, V lost 5 bases, and 8 bases had no gene match. The germline CDR1 and CDR2 sequences are SGHAT and FQNNGV. The CDR3 has 15 amino acids. The CDR3 sequence is CASSQDRVADEKLFF. The CDR3 region has the DNA TGTGCCAGCAGCCAGGACAGGGTTGCGGATGAAAAACTGTTTTTT.

V usage is TRBV7-9 and J usage is TRBJ2-2; possible D gene TRBD2, 5 bases. This CDR3 contains 17 residues. Trimming left V 5 bases short and J 4 bases short, with 20 bases between. In germline, CDR1 is SEHNR, CDR2 FQNEAQ (reference sequence). CDR3 nucleotide sequence: TGTGCCAGCAGCCATCTTCGCGGGTTACTAGGCACCGGGGAGCTGTTTTTT. Translated: CASSHLRGLLGTGELFF.

This clonotype was counted at least ten times. The chain joins TRBV28 to TRBJ1-5; D is unresolved. The length of the CDR3 is 16 residues. Trimming pared 2 bases from V and 3 bases from J, leaving 14 bases between. Germline-derived CDR1 and CDR2 are MDHEN and SYDVKM. CDR3 DNA: TGTGCCAGCAGTTTAGTCCGGGGATGGGACAATCAGCCCCAGCATTTT. The encoded protein is CASSLVRGWDNQPQHF.

The chain is built from TRBV28 and TRBJ1-2, with 8 bases identical to TRBD1. CDR3 length equals 12 residues. Germline CDR1 and CDR2: MDHEN and SYDVKM. J was trimmed by 12 bases and V by 6 bases; bases with no gene match: 9. Here the CDR3 reads CASSLGQAHDTF. The DNA for the CDR3 is TGTGCCAGCAGCCTGGGACAGGCGCATGACACCTTC.

This clonotype has at least ten counts. This chain uses TRBV11-1 with TRBJ2-4; TRBD1 matches at 9 bases. The CDR3 is made up of 14 amino acids. Germline loops: CDR1 SGHAT, CDR2 FQDESV (reference sequence). V trimming: 5 bases; J trimming: 6 bases; junction bases outside the gene matches: 5. The CDR3 protein is CASSPQGALNIQYF. Written as DNA, the CDR3 is TGTGCCAGCAGCCCACAGGGGGCTTTAAACATTCAGTACTTC.

This clonotype has ten or more counts. The chain couples TRBV29-1 to TRBJ2-7; 9 nucleotides line up with TRBD1. The V gene's germline CDR1 is SQVTM and CDR2 ANQGSEA. The CDR3 has 14 amino acids. With V trimmed by 7 bases and J by 0 bases, 7 bases remained unmatched. For the CDR3, the DNA is TGCAGCGCAAGACAGGGGGAATACTCCTACGAGCAGTACTTC. It is translated as CSARQGEYSYEQYF.

The table lists this clonotype with many counts. The CDR3 sequence is CASSPEGIPSYEQYF. DNA of the CDR3: TGTGCCAGCAGTCCTGAGGGAATACCCTCCTACGAGCAGTACTTC. V gene TRBV12-3 or TRBV12-4 combines with J gene TRBJ2-7, with TRBD2 as a possible D gene (5 bases). The CDR3 loop spans 15 amino acids. Trimming removed 5 bases from V and 0 bases from J, with 14 bases in between.

In this sample, this clonotype turned up a few times. The rearrangement joins TRBV20-1 to TRBJ1-5, with D maybe TRBD1 (5 bases). Germline lookup yields CDR1 DFQATT and CDR2 SNEGSKA (reference sequence). V lost 6 bases, J lost 2 bases, and 11 bases lay in between. CDR3 length: 13 amino acids. CDR3 sequence: CSADSGRNQPQHF. The CDR3 DNA follows: TGCAGTGCCGACTCAGGGCGCAATCAGCCCCAGCATTTT.

This clonotype was recorded a few times. The chain combines TRBV6-5 with TRBJ1-2; 7 nucleotides agree with TRBD1. The V segment lost 0 bases and the J segment 6 bases; nucleotides outside the gene matches: 7. Germline V gene sequence: CDR1 MNHEY, CDR2 SVGAGI. There are 15 residues in the CDR3. The DNA for the CDR3 is TGTGCCAGCAGTTACTCGAGGAGGGGACAGAATGGCTACACCTTC. Protein product: CASSYSRRGQNGYTF.

This clonotype was counted between two and nine times. V usage is TRBV24-1 and J usage is TRBJ2-7, with D possibly TRBD2 on 5 matching bases. Trimming shortened V by 0 bases and J by 2 bases, and 10 bases separated the two germline ends. CDR1 is KGHDR and CDR2 is SFDVKD in the germline V gene. The CDR3 covers 15 residues. In nucleotides, the CDR3 is TGTGCCACCAGTGATTTGCGGGGAAACACCTACGAGCAGTACTTC. It is translated as CATSDLRGNTYEQYF.

The chain links TRBV4-1 to TRBJ1-6; D possibly corresponds to TRBD1 (6 bases). The ends were cut back, 6 bases at V and 8 bases at J, with 23 bases in the middle. Germline V lookup: CDR1 MGHRA, CDR2 YSYEKL. The CDR3 covers 17 residues. CDR3 sequence: CASSRTTPGQLDSPLHF. CDR3 DNA: TGCGCCAGCAGTCGAACCACCCCGGGACAACTTGATTCACCCCTCCACTTT.

V and J are TRBV13 and TRBJ2-7, with no clear D. Germline-derived CDR1 and CDR2 are PRHDT and FYEKMQ (reference sequence). Trimming cost V 5 bases and J 0 bases, with 11 bases left between them. This CDR3 region has 14 residues. As DNA, the CDR3 is TGTGCCAGCAGCGGATCAGCGAGCTCCTACGAGCAGTACTTC. Translating gives CASSGSASSYEQYF.

The chain links TRBV20-1 to TRBJ1-1; 11 bases agree with TRBD1. Per germline, CDR1 DFQATT and CDR2 SNEGSKA (reference sequence). The CDR3 is made up of 15 amino acids. V shed 3 bases, J shed 5 bases, and the junction held 8 bases outside the gene matches. As DNA, the CDR3 is TGCAGTGCTAGTCCCTTGGGACAGGGGGGGACTGAAGCTTTCTTT. Protein sequence: CSASPLGQGGTEAFF.

The genes are TRBV20-1 and TRBJ2-1; 8 bases are shared with TRBD2. J was trimmed by 0 bases and V by 4 bases; bases with no gene match: 11. This CDR3 is built from 17 residues. Per the germline V gene, CDR1 is DFQATT and CDR2 is SNEGSKA (reference sequence). CDR3 residues: CSATPTAGGPSYNEQFF. In nucleotides, the CDR3 is TGCAGTGCTACCCCCACGGCGGGGGGACCCTCCTACAATGAGCAGTTCTTC.

The sample holds many counts of this clonotype. Here the CDR3 DNA reads TGCAGTGCTAGAGATGAAACAGGGCTTCCCCGCTACGAGCAGTACTTC. Translation gives CSARDETGLPRYEQYF. The V and J genes are TRBV20-1 and TRBJ2-7, with a weak D call TRBD1 (6 bases). Germline V CDR1 and CDR2: DFQATT, SNEGSKA (reference sequence). CDR3 length equals 16 residues. Trimming pared 0 bases from V and 3 bases from J, leaving 18 bases between.

The table lists this clonotype with a few counts. This chain joins TRBV3-1 and TRBJ1-2; no firm D call. Trimming removed 1 base at V and 7 bases at J, with 7 bases between. Germline CDR1 reads LGHDT; CDR2 reads YNNKEL (reference sequence). The CDR3 is made up of 12 amino acids. CDR3 loop: CASSQGWFGYTF. As DNA, the CDR3 is TGTGCCAGCAGCCAAGGTTGGTTTGGCTACACCTTC.

This clonotype has at least ten counts. The chain combines TRBV29-1 with TRBJ2-5; TRBD2 matches at 10 bases. The CDR3 runs to 15 residues. The ends lost 4 bases at V and 4 bases at J; junction bases unmatched: 9. Germline CDR1 reads SQVTM; CDR2 reads ANQGSEA. This CDR3 reads CSVGGAGGPSETQYF. Written as DNA, the CDR3 is TGCAGCGTTGGCGGAGCGGGAGGGCCTTCAGAGACCCAGTACTTC.

This clonotype appeared many times. The chain links TRBV28 to TRBJ1-1; tentative D call: TRBD1 (6 bases). Trimming removed 3 bases from V and 2 bases from J, with 19 bases in between. CDR3 length: 17 amino acids. In germline, CDR1 is MDHEN, CDR2 SYDVKM. The DNA for the CDR3 is TGTGCCAGCAGTTTTCGGGGTCGTCGGACAGTAAACACTGAAGCTTTCTTT. Translation gives CASSFRGRRTVNTEAFF.

This clonotype was observed at least ten times. V usage is TRBV12-5 and J usage is TRBJ1-4; D not resolved. The CDR3 is made up of 15 amino acids. Germline V gives CDR1 LGHNT, CDR2 FRNRAP. V dropped 7 bases and J dropped 3 bases, with 15 bases sitting between them. This CDR3 reads CASDPPQPPNEKLFF. The CDR3 DNA is TGTGCTAGTGACCCTCCCCAGCCCCCTAATGAAAAACTGTTTTTT. The full variable domain, in which reference TRBV12-5 and TRBJ1-4 provide the parts outside the CDR3, is DARVTQTPRHKVTEMGQEVTMRCQPILGHNTVFWYRQTMMQGLELLAYFRNRAPLDDSGMPKDRFSAEMPDATLATLKIQPSEPRDSAVYFCASDPPQPPNEKLFFGSGTQLSVL.